The next 17 T cell receptor beta chains were all read from a single sample in a study of blood T cell repertoires in COVID-19. Only in-frame clones appear in the TCRdb table, and some are missing; sequencing was by immunoSEQ multiplex PCR. The sample records 350,000 to 450,000 clones, 89% being singletons. The specimen sequenced was peripheral blood. The source of these receptors is a woman in her forties with COVID-19, enrolled during active disease.

The chain is built from TRBV7-2 and TRBJ1-2; 7 nucleotides align to TRBD1. Germline V gene lookup returns CDR1 SGHTA and CDR2 FQGNSA. The V gene end was trimmed by 5 bases and the J gene end by 9 bases; junction bases not matched to a gene: 15. The CDR3 is 15 amino acids. CDR3 amino acids: CASSPELGRGISYTF. DNA of the CDR3: TGTGCCAGCAGCCCGGAGCTCGGCAGGGGGATTAGCTACACCTTC.

The V and J genes are TRBV7-2 and TRBJ2-5, with TRBD1 identical over 7 bases. With V trimmed by 3 bases and J by 1 base, 5 bases remained unmatched. Germline CDR1 reads SGHTA; CDR2 reads FQGNSA. The CDR3 has 15 amino acids. The CDR3 loop is CASSFLRGPQETQYF. The CDR3 DNA reads as TGTGCCAGCAGCTTTTTGAGGGGGCCCCAAGAGACCCAGTACTTC.

This sequence joins TRBV4-3 and TRBJ1-6; 7 bases are shared with TRBD1. Trimming at V came to 0 bases and at J to 3 bases, leaving 5 bases not matched to a gene. From germline, CDR1 is LGHNA and CDR2 YSLEER. The CDR3 contains 17 residues. As DNA, the CDR3 is TGCGCCAGCAGCCAAGACCAAGGGGGCCTCTATAATTCACCCCTCCACTTT. This encodes CASSQDQGGLYNSPLHF.

The chain joins TRBV6-5 to TRBJ1-2; 7 bases are shared with TRBD1. Looked up from germline, CDR1 is MNHEY and CDR2 is SVGAGI. After removal of 7 bases from V and 2 bases from J, the junction contained 1 base not matched to a gene. The CDR3 is made up of 12 amino acids. This CDR3 is CASMTGNYGYTF. The CDR3 region has the DNA TGTGCCAGCATGACAGGGAACTATGGCTACACCTTC.

The V and J genes are TRBV20-1 and TRBJ1-1; unclear D gene. V was cut by 3 bases and J by 1 base, with 15 bases left in between. Germline CDR1 DFQATT, CDR2 SNEGSKA (reference sequence). This CDR3 contains 15 residues. Here the CDR3 reads CSASGQTNRNTEAFF. CDR3 in DNA: TGCAGTGCTAGTGGTCAGACCAACAGGAACACTGAAGCTTTCTTT.

The sample holds one count of this clone. Other nucleotide sequences in the sample specify the same CDR3. The rearrangement uses TRBV6-6 and TRBJ1-4; TRBD1 agrees at 9 bases. The V gene's germline CDR1 is MNHNY and CDR2 SVGAGI (reference sequence). The V gene end was trimmed by 5 bases and the J gene end by 5 bases; junction bases not matched to a gene: 12. The CDR3 is 17 residues long. The DNA of the CDR3 is TGTGCCAGCAGTCGTACCCTTACAGGGGGCTTAAATGAAAAACTGTTTTTT. This sequence encodes CASSRTLTGGLNEKLFF.

The chain recombines TRBV18 with TRBJ2-2; tentative D call: TRBD1 (5 bases). Trimming took 8 bases from V and 2 from J, leaving 15 bases between them. CDR3 length equals 15 residues. CDR1 and CDR2 from the germline V gene are KGHSH and LQKENI. CDR3 loop: CASHSQGINTGELFF. CDR3 DNA sequence: TGTGCCAGCCATTCTCAGGGAATTAACACCGGGGAGCTGTTTTTT.

The chain uses TRBV9 and TRBJ2-1; TRBD2 matches 10 bases. Germline V CDR1 and CDR2: SGDLS, YYNGEE. V trimming: 3 bases; J trimming: 9 bases; junction bases outside the gene matches: 12. The CDR3 consists of 16 residues. The CDR3: CASSAPKGTSVGEQFF. In DNA, the CDR3 is TGTGCCAGCAGCGCCCCTAAGGGGACTAGCGTGGGTGAGCAGTTCTTC.

V usage is TRBV7-2 and J usage is TRBJ1-1, with D tentatively TRBD1 (6 bases). Between the trimmed V and J ends, which lost 5 bases and 2 bases, there was a span of 15 bases. The germline gives CDR1 SGHTA, CDR2 FQGNSA. The CDR3 is made up of 15 amino acids. This CDR3 reads CASSARGGLNTEAFF. The CDR3 DNA reads TGTGCCAGCAGCGCCCGGGGGGGCCTTAACACTGAAGCTTTCTTT.

The V call is TRBV11-3, the J call TRBJ2-1, with TRBD2 matching over 8 bases. Germline values: CDR1 SGHNT, CDR2 YENEEA. V lost 4 bases, J lost 4 bases, and 3 bases stayed unmatched. This CDR3 has 14 residues. The CDR3 is CASSSGGNYNEQFF. The CDR3 region has the DNA TGTGCCAGCAGCTCGGGGGGGAATTACAATGAGCAGTTCTTC.

The chain recombines TRBV7-9 with TRBJ1-1; D unresolved. This CDR3 region has 15 residues. CDR1 is SEHNR and CDR2 is FQNEAQ in the germline V gene (reference sequence). Trimming took off 6 bases at V and 5 bases at J, with 19 bases between the two ends. Here the CDR3 DNA reads TGTGCCAGCAGACCCTTCCGCGGACCGGGAACTGAAGCTTTCTTT. It yields the protein CASRPFRGPGTEAFF.

This chain links TRBV18 with TRBJ2-3; the D is unclear. The CDR3 consists of 13 residues. Trimming removed 3 bases from V and 4 bases from J, with 8 bases in between. The germline V gene encodes CDR1 KGHSH and CDR2 LQKENI. The DNA for the CDR3 is TGTGCCAGCTCACCGTCCGTTGCAGATACGCAGTATTTT. This translates into CASSPSVADTQYF.

The chain couples TRBV6-6 to TRBJ2-5; D possibly corresponds to TRBD2 (6 bases). The V gene's germline CDR1 is MNHNY and CDR2 SVGAGI (reference sequence). V lost 2 bases to trimming and J lost 0 bases, with 10 bases between them. The CDR3 has 15 amino acids. CDR3 sequence: CASSYKAGYQETQYF. The CDR3 region has the DNA TGTGCCAGCAGTTACAAGGCGGGGTACCAAGAGACCCAGTACTTC.

The rearrangement joins TRBV10-1 to TRBJ1-4; D call uncertain. The CDR3 sequence is 16 residues long. V gave up 2 bases and J gave up 5 bases, with 15 bases separating them. CDR1 is WNHNN, CDR2 SYGVQD, per germline (reference sequence). CDR3 loop: CASSENRPGRNEKLFF. In DNA form, the CDR3 reads TGCGCCAGCAGTGAGAACCGACCCGGGAGGAATGAAAAACTGTTTTTT.

This clone was detected only once. The gene calls are TRBV5-4 and TRBJ1-1; 8 positions agree with TRBD1. The junction had 2 bases not matched to a gene; V was cut back by 1 base and J by 3 bases. The CDR3 runs 14 residues. Germline CDR1 is SGHNT and CDR2 is YYREEE (reference sequence). CDR3 coding DNA: TGTGCCAGCAGCTTGTTACAGGGGGACACTGAAGCTTTCTTT. As protein: CASSLLQGDTEAFF. The whole variable domain, filled in from reference TRBV5-4 and TRBJ1-1, reads ETGVTQSPTHLIKTRGQQVTLRCSSQSGHNTVSWYQQALGQGPQFIFQYYREEENGRGNFPPRFSGLQFPNYSSELNVNALELDDSALYLCASSLLQGDTEAFFGQGTRLTVV.

V and J are TRBV5-5 and TRBJ1-3; D call uncertain. The V end was cut by 4 bases, the J end by 0 bases, with 11 bases between. Germline CDR1 and CDR2: SGHKS and YYEKEE (reference sequence). CDR3 size: 15 residues. This CDR3 reads CASSTSGDSGNTIYF. The CDR3 nucleotides read TGTGCCAGCAGCACATCCGGGGACTCTGGAAACACCATATATTTT.

V is TRBV3-1 (or the pseudogene TRBV3-2) and J is TRBJ2-7, with D perhaps TRBD1 (6 bases). The V end was cut by 1 base, the J end by 2 bases, with 12 bases between. CDR3 length: 15 residues. In germline, CDR1 is LGHDT, CDR2 YNNKEL (reference sequence). CDR3: CASSQALTGPYEQYF. CDR3 DNA: TGTGCCAGCAGCCAAGCCCTGACAGGCCCCTACGAGCAGTACTTC.